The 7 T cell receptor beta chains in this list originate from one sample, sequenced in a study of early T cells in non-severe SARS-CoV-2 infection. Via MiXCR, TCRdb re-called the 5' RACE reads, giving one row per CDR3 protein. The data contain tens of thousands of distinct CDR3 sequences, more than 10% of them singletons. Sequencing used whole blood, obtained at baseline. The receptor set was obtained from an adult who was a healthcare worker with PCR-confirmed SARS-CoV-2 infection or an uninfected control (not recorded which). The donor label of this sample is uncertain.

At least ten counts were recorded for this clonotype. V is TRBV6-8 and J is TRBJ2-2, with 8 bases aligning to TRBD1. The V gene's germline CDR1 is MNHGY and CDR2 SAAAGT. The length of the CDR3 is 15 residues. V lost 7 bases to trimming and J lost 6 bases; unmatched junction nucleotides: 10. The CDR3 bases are TGTGCCAGCATGGACCGGGACAGGTCAGCCGGGGAGCTGTTTTTT. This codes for CASMDRDRSAGELFF.

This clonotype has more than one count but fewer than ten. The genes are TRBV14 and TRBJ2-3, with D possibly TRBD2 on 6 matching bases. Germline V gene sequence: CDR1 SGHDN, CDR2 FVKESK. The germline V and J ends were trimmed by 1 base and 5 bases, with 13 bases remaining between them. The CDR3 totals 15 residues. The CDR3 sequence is CASSQAVTSGDTQYF. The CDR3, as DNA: TGTGCCAGCAGCCAAGCCGTGACTAGTGGAGATACGCAGTATTTT. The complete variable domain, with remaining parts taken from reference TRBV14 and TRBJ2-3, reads EAGVTQFPSHSVIEKGQTVTLRCDPISGHDNLYWYRRVMGKEIKFLLHFVKESKQDESGMPNNRFLAERTGGTYSTLKVQPAELEDSGVYFCASSQAVTSGDTQYFGPGTRLTVL.

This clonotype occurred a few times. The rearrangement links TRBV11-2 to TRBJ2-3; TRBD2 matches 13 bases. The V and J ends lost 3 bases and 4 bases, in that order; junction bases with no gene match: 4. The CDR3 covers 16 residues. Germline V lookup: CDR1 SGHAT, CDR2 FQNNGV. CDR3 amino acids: CASSLMTSGGPDTQYF. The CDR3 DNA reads TGTGCCAGCAGCTTGATGACTAGCGGGGGGCCAGATACGCAGTATTTT.

CDR3 DNA sequence: TGTGCCAGCAGCAGACTAGCTCGCCCGTCGGACGGGGAGCTGTTTTTT. Protein: CASSRLARPSDGELFF. The V call is TRBV5-5, the J call TRBJ2-2; TRBD2 matches 7 bases. CDR3 length: 16 amino acids. Trimming cost V 4 bases and J 7 bases; bases outside gene matches: 13. Looked up from germline, CDR1 is SGHKS and CDR2 is YYEKEE (reference sequence).

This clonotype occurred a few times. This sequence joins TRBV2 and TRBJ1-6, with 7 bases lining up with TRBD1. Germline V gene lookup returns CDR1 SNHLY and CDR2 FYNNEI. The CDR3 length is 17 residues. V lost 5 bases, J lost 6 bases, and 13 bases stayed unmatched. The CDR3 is CASSHDRARAGNSPLHF. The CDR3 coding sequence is TGTGCCAGCAGTCACGACAGGGCTAGAGCCGGTAATTCACCCCTCCACTTT.

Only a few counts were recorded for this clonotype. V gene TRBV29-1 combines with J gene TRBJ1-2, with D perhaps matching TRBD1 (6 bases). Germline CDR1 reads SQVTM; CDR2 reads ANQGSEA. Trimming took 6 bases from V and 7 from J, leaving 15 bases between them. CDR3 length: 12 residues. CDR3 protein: CSVRTAGPGYTF. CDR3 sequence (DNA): TGCAGCGTCCGGACAGCCGGCCCTGGCTACACCTTC.

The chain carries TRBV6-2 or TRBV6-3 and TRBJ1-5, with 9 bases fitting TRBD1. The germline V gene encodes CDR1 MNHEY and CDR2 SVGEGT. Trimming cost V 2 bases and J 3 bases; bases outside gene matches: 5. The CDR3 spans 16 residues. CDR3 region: CASSYLGTGPNQPQHF. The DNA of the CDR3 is TGTGCCAGCAGTTACCTGGGGACAGGGCCCAATCAGCCCCAGCATTTT.